The 32 T cell receptor beta chains below come from one sample, sequenced in a study of blood T cell repertoires in COVID-19. Produced via immunoSEQ multiplex PCR; TCRdb's table is partial and in-frame only. The sample includes 150,000 to 200,000 clones, about 93% of them seen just once. The sample was peripheral blood. These receptors were obtained from a woman aged 50 to 60 with acute or convalescent COVID-19.

V usage is TRBV10-3 and J usage is TRBJ2-6, with 10 bases identical to TRBD2. The CDR3 consists of 15 residues. The junction had 3 bases not matched to a gene; V was cut back by 8 bases and J by 2 bases. Germline CDR1 reads ENHRY; CDR2 reads SYGVKD. The CDR3 coding sequence is TGTGCCATCGGGACTAGCGTTCCTGGGGCCAACGTCCTGACTTTC. Translation: CAIGTSVPGANVLTF.

The V call is TRBV27, the J call TRBJ1-1; D uncertain. CDR3 size: 13 residues. Germline lookup yields CDR1 MNHEY and CDR2 SMNVEV (reference sequence). Trimming pared 1 base from V and 3 bases from J, leaving 6 bases between. CDR3 in DNA: TGTGCCAGCAGTTTATGGAGGGACACTGAAGCTTTCTTT. This sequence encodes CASSLWRDTEAFF.

The CDR3 DNA reads TGTGCCAGCAGTTCGGGTGGACTACTTGATGAGCAGTTCTTC. Protein product: CASSSGGLLDEQFF. J is TRBJ2-1 and V is TRBV28; maybe TRBD2 (6 bases). V lost 4 bases and J 8 bases, leaving 15 bases between the germline ends. Germline V gives CDR1 MDHEN, CDR2 SYDVKM. This CDR3 comprises 14 residues. The full variable domain, completed using reference TRBV28 and TRBJ2-1, is DVKVTQSSRYLVKRTGEKVFLECVQDMDHENMFWYRQDPGLGLRLIYFSYDVKMKEKGDIPEGYSVSREKKERFSLILESASTNQTSMYLCASSSGGLLDEQFFGPGTRLTVL.

The chain has TRBV19 and TRBJ2-2; TRBD2 matches 7 bases. The J segment lost 4 bases and the V segment lost 3 bases, leaving 8 bases of the junction unmatched. The germline V gene has CDR1 LNHDA and CDR2 SQIVND (reference sequence). The CDR3 contains 16 residues. This CDR3 reads CASSMSGGLLTGELFF. In DNA form, the CDR3 reads TGTGCCAGTAGTATGTCGGGAGGCTTGCTCACCGGGGAGCTGTTTTTT.

This chain uses TRBV5-1 with TRBJ1-2, with D possibly being TRBD1 (6 bases). Trimming took 0 bases from V and 4 from J, leaving 10 bases between them. CDR1 is SGHRS and CDR2 is YFSETQ in the germline V gene. The length of the CDR3 is 14 residues. The CDR3 bases are TGCGCCAGCAGCTTGGGGGGGCCCGGCTATGGCTACACCTTC. This encodes CASSLGGPGYGYTF. Drawing the rest from reference TRBV5-1 and TRBJ1-2, the complete variable domain is KAGVTQTPRYLIKTRGQQVTLSCSPISGHRSVSWYQQTPGQGLQFLFEYFSETQRNKGNFPGRFSGRQFSNSRSEMNVSTLELGDSALYLCASSLGGPGYGYTFGSGTRLTVV.

The rearrangement joins TRBV19 to TRBJ1-1; TRBD1 matches 12 bases. This CDR3 is 17 amino acids long. J lost 4 bases, V lost 3 bases, and 9 bases had no gene match. The V gene's germline CDR1 is LNHDA and CDR2 SQIVND (reference sequence). CDR3 sequence (DNA): TGTGCCAGTAGTATTCGGGGACAGGGGGCTTTGGGCACTGAAGCTTTCTTT. Translated: CASSIRGQGALGTEAFF.

This chain connects TRBV11-2 to TRBJ2-2, with D tentatively TRBD1 (6 bases). V lost 6 bases to trimming and J lost 5 bases, with 16 bases between them. The germline V gene encodes CDR1 SGHAT and CDR2 FQNNGV. The CDR3 consists of 15 residues. The CDR3 bases are TGTGCCAGCAGATACCAAACAGGGTTGACCGGGGAGCTGTTTTTT. Amino acids: CASRYQTGLTGELFF.

The chain recombines TRBV27 with TRBJ2-2, with 8 bases lining up with TRBD2. This CDR3 region has 15 residues. Trimming took 6 bases from V and 3 from J; bases not matched to a gene: 6. Germline V lookup: CDR1 MNHEY, CDR2 SMNVEV (reference sequence). The CDR3 DNA follows: TGTGCCAGCAGGGCGGGAGGCAAATACACCGGGGAGCTGTTTTTT. As protein: CASRAGGKYTGELFF.

The chain couples TRBV14 to TRBJ2-3; D is uncertain. V lost 3 bases and J lost 3, with 7 bases in between. In germline, CDR1 is SGHDN, CDR2 FVKESK. CDR3 size: 13 residues. This CDR3 reads CASSQYSTDTQYF. In DNA form, the CDR3 reads TGTGCCAGCAGCCAGTACTCAACAGATACGCAGTATTTT.

The CDR3 bases are TGTGCCAGCAGTCCCCGGGACTCGCGCCCGGATACGCAGTATTTT. Protein: CASSPRDSRPDTQYF. The gene calls are TRBV6-5 and TRBJ2-3; possibly TRBD2 for D (6 bases). Germline V gene lookup returns CDR1 MNHEY and CDR2 SVGAGI. The CDR3 runs 15 residues. V lost 5 bases, J lost 6 bases, and 18 bases lay in between.

This chain joins TRBV28 and TRBJ2-7; the match to TRBD2 covers 7 bases. The CDR3 runs 14 residues. V lost 4 bases, J lost 2 bases, and 5 bases stayed unmatched. The germline CDR1 and CDR2 sequences are MDHEN and SYDVKM. This CDR3 reads CASSSGTTPYEQYF. The CDR3 DNA reads TGTGCCAGCAGTTCCGGGACTACTCCCTACGAGCAGTACTTC.

This clone was counted a few times. The gene calls are TRBV29-1 and TRBJ2-2, with a possible D match to TRBD2 (5 bases). The CDR3 is made up of 15 amino acids. Germline CDR1 is SQVTM and CDR2 is ANQGSEA. With 0 bases removed from V and 1 base from J, the gap between germline ends came to 9 bases. DNA for the CDR3: TGCAGCGTTGAAGATCGGGGTCAGAACACCGGGGAGCTGTTTTTT. This codes for CSVEDRGQNTGELFF.

The chain uses TRBV3-1 (or the pseudogene TRBV3-2) and TRBJ2-7; TRBD2 matches at 8 bases. The germline V gene encodes CDR1 LGHDT and CDR2 YNNKEL (reference sequence). V trimming: 1 base; J trimming: 4 bases; junction bases outside the gene matches: 6. There are 15 residues in the CDR3. The CDR3 is CASSQVHGRAYEQYF. The CDR3 DNA is TGTGCCAGCAGCCAAGTACACGGGAGGGCTTACGAGCAGTACTTC.

The table lists this clone with a count of one. The V gene is TRBV28, the J gene TRBJ1-2, with TRBD1 as a possible D gene (6 bases). The ends were cut back, 6 bases at V and 5 bases at J, with 16 bases in the middle. The CDR3 sequence is 14 residues long. CDR1 and CDR2 (germline): MDHEN, SYDVKM. The CDR3 protein is CASSSVRQGYGYTF. The DNA for the CDR3 is TGTGCCAGCAGCTCTGTACGGCAGGGGTATGGCTACACCTTC.

CDR3 DNA: TGTGCCAGCAGTGAATTTAGCGGGAGAGTTTACGAGCAGTACTTC. Protein product: CASSEFSGRVYEQYF. The V call is TRBV6-1, the J call TRBJ2-7, with 9 bases identical to TRBD2. Trimming removed 2 bases from V and 4 bases from J; junction bases left unmatched: 6. Germline V CDR1 and CDR2: MNHNS, SASEGT. The CDR3 length is 15 residues.

The chain combines TRBV27 with TRBJ2-7; TRBD2 aligns across 9 bases. The V and J ends lost 8 bases and 0 bases, in that order; junction bases with no gene match: 2. Germline CDR1 and CDR2: MNHEY and SMNVEV (reference sequence). This CDR3 has 13 amino acids. The CDR3 DNA reads as TGTGCCAGCCGGACTAGCGACTCCTACGAGCAGTACTTC. As protein: CASRTSDSYEQYF.

The chain recombines TRBV11-2 with TRBJ1-1; D is ambiguous. Trimming cost V 5 bases and J 4 bases, with 20 bases left between them. The CDR3 has 16 residues. Per germline, CDR1 SGHAT and CDR2 FQNNGV. The CDR3 sequence: CASSPSPGSVGTEAFF. The CDR3 bases are TGTGCCAGCAGCCCTAGTCCGGGATCAGTGGGCACTGAAGCTTTCTTT.

This chain joins TRBV6-5 and TRBJ1-5; D possibly corresponds to TRBD1 (6 bases). The CDR3 spans 15 residues. CDR1 and CDR2 (germline): MNHEY, SVGAGI. Trimming removed 5 bases from V and 3 bases from J, with 14 bases in between. CDR3 in amino acids: CASSPQGINNQPQHF. CDR3 coding DNA: TGTGCCAGCAGTCCTCAGGGGATTAACAATCAGCCCCAGCATTTT.

The gene calls are TRBV28 and TRBJ1-1, with TRBD1 identical over 7 bases. V lost 8 bases to trimming and J lost 5 bases; unmatched junction nucleotides: 14. This CDR3 has 15 amino acids. Germline-derived CDR1 and CDR2 are MDHEN and SYDVKM. The CDR3 loop reads CASQIYRGGETEAFF. The CDR3 DNA follows: TGTGCCAGCCAGATCTACAGGGGAGGAGAGACTGAAGCTTTCTTT.

This chain connects TRBV6-1 to TRBJ2-1; D is possibly TRBD1 (5 bases). CDR1 and CDR2 (germline): MNHNS, SASEGT. CDR3 length: 15 residues. The V gene lost 0 bases and the J gene lost 4 bases, with 10 bases spanning the gap. CDR3 sequence reads: CASSEARQLYNEQFF. Written as DNA, the CDR3 is TGTGCCAGCAGTGAAGCGCGACAGCTTTACAATGAGCAGTTCTTC.

This clone has just a few counts. V and J are TRBV6-5 and TRBJ1-5, with TRBD1 as a possible D gene (6 bases). CDR3 length: 14 residues. Per the germline V gene, CDR1 is MNHEY and CDR2 is SVGAGI. V dropped 10 bases and J dropped 4 bases, with 17 bases sitting between them. The CDR3 is CATKSGGSNQPQHF. The CDR3 DNA reads TGTGCCACCAAATCTGGGGGCAGTAATCAGCCCCAGCATTTT.

V gene TRBV7-6 combines with J gene TRBJ2-2; no clear D gene. The CDR3 length is 15 residues. CDR1 SGHVS and CDR2 FNYEAQ come from the germline V gene. V was pared by 2 bases and J by 3 bases, with 10 bases between. CDR3 nucleotides: TGTGCCAGCAGCTTATCTCTGACTGACACCGGGGAGCTGTTTTTT. This gives the protein CASSLSLTDTGELFF.

This clone has a single count. The rearrangement uses TRBV9 and TRBJ1-2, with no clear D. The CDR3 is 10 amino acids. The V end lost 5 bases, the J end lost 5 bases, and 4 bases lay between the germline ends. Per the germline V gene, CDR1 is SGDLS and CDR2 is YYNGEE. The CDR3 region has the DNA TGTGCCAGCAGTCCGTATGGCTACACCTTC. It yields the protein CASSPYGYTF.

The chain is built from TRBV30 and TRBJ1-5; 10 bases fit TRBD1. Germline V lookup: CDR1 GTSNPN, CDR2 SVGIG (reference sequence). The CDR3 covers 14 residues. V was clipped by 5 bases and J by 7 bases; unmatched bases: 8. The CDR3 is CAWGTGAREQPQHF. CDR3 DNA sequence: TGTGCCTGGGGGACAGGGGCTCGGGAACAGCCCCAGCATTTT.

This clone occurred a few times. The V call is TRBV10-3, the J call TRBJ2-7, with 10 bases aligning to TRBD1. The CDR3 runs to 12 residues. Germline CDR1 reads ENHRY; CDR2 reads SYGVKD. With 4 bases clipped from V and 6 bases from J, the junction kept 0 bases outside the gene matches. The CDR3 protein is CAISGTGGEQYF. In DNA form, the CDR3 reads TGTGCCATCAGTGGGACAGGGGGCGAGCAGTACTTC.

V is TRBV4-2 and J is TRBJ1-5; D uncertain. The CDR3 loop spans 16 amino acids. V lost 3 bases, J lost 5 bases, and 17 bases lay in between. CDR1 is LGHNA and CDR2 is YNFKEQ in the germline V gene. The CDR3 loop reads CASSQARIEGDQPQHF. CDR3 DNA sequence: TGTGCCAGCAGCCAGGCGAGAATCGAGGGAGATCAGCCCCAGCATTTT.

J is TRBJ2-2 and V is TRBV6-5, with unresolved D. Trimming stripped 6 bases from V and 2 bases from J, with 13 bases between. Germline-derived CDR1 and CDR2 are MNHEY and SVGAGI. The CDR3 extends over 15 amino acids. CDR3 coding DNA: TGTGCCAGCAGCCGCGACACGATAAACACCGGGGAGCTGTTTTTT. Translation: CASSRDTINTGELFF.

The CDR3 loop is CASSTTGMTHNQPQHF. The CDR3 DNA reads as TGTGCCAGTAGTACAACAGGGATGACACACAATCAGCCCCAGCATTTT. The V and J genes are TRBV19 and TRBJ1-5; weak D call: TRBD1 (6 bases). The CDR3 sequence is 16 residues long. V lost 4 bases and J lost 3, with 16 bases in between. Germline V gene data show CDR1 as LNHDA and CDR2 as SQIVND (reference sequence).

The chain combines TRBV4-1 with TRBJ2-7; the match to TRBD2 covers 10 bases. The junction had 5 bases not matched to a gene; V was cut back by 2 bases and J by 7 bases. The CDR3 totals 14 residues. Germline values: CDR1 MGHRA, CDR2 YSYEKL. CDR3 coding DNA: TGCGCCAGCAGCCAAACTAGCGGGGAAGGGGAGCAGTACTTC. Translating it yields CASSQTSGEGEQYF.

The rearrangement links TRBV7-2 to TRBJ2-4; the match to TRBD1 covers 8 bases. This CDR3 has 16 amino acids. Losses at the gene ends were 8 bases for V and 0 bases for J; bases not matched to a gene: 9. Germline CDR1 is SGHTA and CDR2 is FQGNSA. The CDR3: CASSVQGALAKNIQYF. The CDR3 DNA sequence: TGTGCCAGCTCCGTTCAGGGGGCGCTAGCCAAAAACATTCAGTACTTC.

The rearrangement links TRBV10-3 to TRBJ2-7; TRBD1 agrees at 7 bases. The CDR3 consists of 14 residues. V was pared by 2 bases and J by 5 bases, with 6 bases of the junction left unmatched. CDR1 and CDR2 (germline): ENHRY, SYGVKD. The CDR3 nucleotides are TGTGCCATCAGTGAGCAGGGGGTTCGGGACGAGCAGTACTTC. Its translation: CAISEQGVRDEQYF.

CDR3 DNA sequence: TGTGCCAGCAGTTTCTCGGCCCAGGGAATCACAGATACGCAGTATTTT. Residues: CASSFSAQGITDTQYF. The rearrangement uses TRBV6-6 and TRBJ2-3; TRBD1 is a possible D gene (5 bases). Trimming pared 4 bases from V and 2 bases from J, leaving 16 bases between. Germline-derived CDR1 and CDR2 are MNHNY and SVGAGI (reference sequence). The CDR3 has 16 residues.